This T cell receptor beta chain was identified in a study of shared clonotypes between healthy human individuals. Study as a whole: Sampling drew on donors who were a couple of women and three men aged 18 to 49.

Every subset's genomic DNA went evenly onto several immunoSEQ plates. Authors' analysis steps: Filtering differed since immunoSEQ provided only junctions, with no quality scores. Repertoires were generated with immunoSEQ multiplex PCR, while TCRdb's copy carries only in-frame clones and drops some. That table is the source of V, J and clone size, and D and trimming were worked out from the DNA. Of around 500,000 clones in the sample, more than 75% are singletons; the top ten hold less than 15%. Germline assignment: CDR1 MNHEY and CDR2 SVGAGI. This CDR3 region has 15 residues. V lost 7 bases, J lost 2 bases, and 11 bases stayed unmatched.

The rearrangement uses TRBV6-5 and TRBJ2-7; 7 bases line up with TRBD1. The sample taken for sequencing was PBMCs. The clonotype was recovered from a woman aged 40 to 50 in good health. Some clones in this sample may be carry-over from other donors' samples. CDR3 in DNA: TGTGCCAGCACGATGACAGGGCAGGGAACCTACGAGCAGTACTTC. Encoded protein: CASTMTGQGTYEQYF.